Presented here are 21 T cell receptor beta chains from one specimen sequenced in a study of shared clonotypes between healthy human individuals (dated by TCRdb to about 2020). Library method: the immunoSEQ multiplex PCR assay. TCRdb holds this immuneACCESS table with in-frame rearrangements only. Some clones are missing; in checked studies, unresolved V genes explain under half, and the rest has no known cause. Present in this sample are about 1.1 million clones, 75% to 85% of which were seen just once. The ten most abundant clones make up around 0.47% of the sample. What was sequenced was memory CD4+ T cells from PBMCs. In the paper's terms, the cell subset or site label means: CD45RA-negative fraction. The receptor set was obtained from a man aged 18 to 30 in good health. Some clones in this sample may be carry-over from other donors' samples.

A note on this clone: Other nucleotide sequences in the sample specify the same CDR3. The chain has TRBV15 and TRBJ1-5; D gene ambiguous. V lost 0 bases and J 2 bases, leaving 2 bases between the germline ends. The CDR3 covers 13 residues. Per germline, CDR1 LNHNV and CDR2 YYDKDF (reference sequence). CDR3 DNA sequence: TGTGCCACCAGCAGAGAGGGCAATCAGCCCCAGCATTTT. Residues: CATSREGNQPQHF.

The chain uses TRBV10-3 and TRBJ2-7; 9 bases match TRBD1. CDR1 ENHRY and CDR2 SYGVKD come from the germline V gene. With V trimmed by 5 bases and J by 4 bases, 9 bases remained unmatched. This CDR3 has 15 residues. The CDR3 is CAISTTGTGQYEQYF. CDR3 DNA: TGTGCCATCAGTACGACCGGGACAGGGCAATACGAGCAGTACTTC.

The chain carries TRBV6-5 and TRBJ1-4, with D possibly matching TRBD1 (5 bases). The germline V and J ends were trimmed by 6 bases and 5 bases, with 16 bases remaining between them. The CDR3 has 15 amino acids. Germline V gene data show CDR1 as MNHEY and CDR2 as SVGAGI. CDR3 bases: TGTGCCAGCAGCGCAAGACAGAATTGGAATGAAAAACTGTTTTTT. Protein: CASSARQNWNEKLFF.

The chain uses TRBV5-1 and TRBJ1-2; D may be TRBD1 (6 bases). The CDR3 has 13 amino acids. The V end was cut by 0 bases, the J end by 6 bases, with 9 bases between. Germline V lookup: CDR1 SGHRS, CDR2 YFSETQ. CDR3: CASSLAGGDGYTF. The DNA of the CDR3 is TGCGCCAGCAGCTTGGCCGGGGGCGATGGCTACACCTTC.

The CDR3 region is CASSYRGEKLFF. As DNA, the CDR3 is TGTGCCAGCAGCTACAGGGGGGAAAAACTGTTTTTT. The genes are TRBV2 and TRBJ1-4, with 8 nucleotides matching TRBD1. Unmatched junction bases numbered 2, after V lost 6 bases and J lost 8 bases. CDR1 is SNHLY, CDR2 FYNNEI, per germline. The CDR3 spans 12 residues.

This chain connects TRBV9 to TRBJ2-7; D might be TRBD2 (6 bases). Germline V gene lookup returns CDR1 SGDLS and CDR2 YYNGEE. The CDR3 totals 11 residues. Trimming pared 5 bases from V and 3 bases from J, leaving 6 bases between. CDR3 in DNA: TGTGCCAGCAGGGAGGGCTACGAGCAGTACTTC. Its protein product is CASREGYEQYF.

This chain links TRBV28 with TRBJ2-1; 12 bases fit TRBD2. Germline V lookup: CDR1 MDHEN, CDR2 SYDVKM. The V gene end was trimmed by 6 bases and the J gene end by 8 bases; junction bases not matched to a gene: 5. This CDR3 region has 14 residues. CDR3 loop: CASRGLAGPYEQFF. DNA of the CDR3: TGTGCCAGCAGGGGACTAGCGGGTCCCTATGAGCAGTTCTTC.

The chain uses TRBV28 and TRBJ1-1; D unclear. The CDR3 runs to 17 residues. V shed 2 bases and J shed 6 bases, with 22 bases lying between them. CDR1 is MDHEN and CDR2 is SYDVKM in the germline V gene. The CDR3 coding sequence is TGTGCCAGCAGTTTAGGTGCCACCTTTCAGGAGGGCGCTGAAGCTTTCTTT. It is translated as CASSLGATFQEGAEAFF.

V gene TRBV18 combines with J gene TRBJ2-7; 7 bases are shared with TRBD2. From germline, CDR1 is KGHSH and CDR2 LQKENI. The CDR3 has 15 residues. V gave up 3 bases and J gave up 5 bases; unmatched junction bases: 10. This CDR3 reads CASSPRAGEVHEQYF. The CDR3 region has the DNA TGTGCCAGCTCACCGAGGGCGGGAGAGGTCCACGAGCAGTACTTC.

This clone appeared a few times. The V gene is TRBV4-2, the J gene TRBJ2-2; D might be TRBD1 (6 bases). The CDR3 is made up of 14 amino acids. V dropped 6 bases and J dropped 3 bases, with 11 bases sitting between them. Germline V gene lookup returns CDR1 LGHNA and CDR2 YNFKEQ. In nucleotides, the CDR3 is TGTGCCAGCAGGAGGACAGTCTACACCGGGGAGCTGTTTTTT. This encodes CASRRTVYTGELFF.

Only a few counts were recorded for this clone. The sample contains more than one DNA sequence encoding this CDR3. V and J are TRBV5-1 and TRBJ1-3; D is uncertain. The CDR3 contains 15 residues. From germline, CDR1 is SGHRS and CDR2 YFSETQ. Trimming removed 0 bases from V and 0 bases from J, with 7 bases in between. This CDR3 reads CASSLVGGSGNTIYF. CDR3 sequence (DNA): TGCGCCAGCAGCTTGGTTGGCGGCTCTGGAAACACCATATATTTT.

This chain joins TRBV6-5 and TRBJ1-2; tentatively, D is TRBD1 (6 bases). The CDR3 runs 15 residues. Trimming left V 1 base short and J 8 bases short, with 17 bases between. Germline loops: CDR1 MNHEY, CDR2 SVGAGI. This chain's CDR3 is CASSYYLQGVGGYTF. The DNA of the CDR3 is TGTGCCAGCAGTTACTATCTACAGGGAGTCGGCGGCTACACCTTC.

The CDR3 loop reads CATQAQSSYNEQFF. The CDR3 nucleotides read TGTGCCACCCAAGCGCAAAGCTCCTACAATGAGCAGTTCTTC. The chain couples TRBV7-2 to TRBJ2-1; D is unresolved. Deletions cut 10 bases from V and 0 bases from J, with 13 bases between. The germline V gene has CDR1 SGHTA and CDR2 FQGNSA. CDR3 length: 14 residues.

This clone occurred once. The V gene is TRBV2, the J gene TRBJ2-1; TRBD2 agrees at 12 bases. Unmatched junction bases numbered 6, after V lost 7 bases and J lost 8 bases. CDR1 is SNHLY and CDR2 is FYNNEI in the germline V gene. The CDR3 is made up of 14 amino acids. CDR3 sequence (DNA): TGTGCCAGCAACCGACTAGCGGGAGACGATGAGCAGTTCTTC. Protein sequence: CASNRLAGDDEQFF.

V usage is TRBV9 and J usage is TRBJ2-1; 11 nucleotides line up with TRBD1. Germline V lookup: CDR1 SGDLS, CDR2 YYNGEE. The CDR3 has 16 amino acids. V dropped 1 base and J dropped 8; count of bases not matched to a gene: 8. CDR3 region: CASSVIGTGGSYEQFF. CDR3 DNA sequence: TGTGCCAGCAGCGTAATCGGGACAGGGGGTTCTTATGAGCAGTTCTTC.

The CDR3: CASSLRETGGKNIQYF. CDR3 DNA: TGTGCCAGCAGCCTTAGGGAGACAGGGGGCAAAAACATTCAGTACTTC. This chain connects TRBV14 to TRBJ2-4; 9 positions agree with TRBD1. V dropped 4 bases and J dropped 3; count of bases not matched to a gene: 7. This CDR3 spans 16 amino acids. Germline lookup yields CDR1 SGHDN and CDR2 FVKESK.

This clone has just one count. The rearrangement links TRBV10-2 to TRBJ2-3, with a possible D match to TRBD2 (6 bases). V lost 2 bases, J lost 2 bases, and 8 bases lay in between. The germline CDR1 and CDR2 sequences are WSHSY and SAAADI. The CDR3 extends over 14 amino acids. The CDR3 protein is CASSEAGSTDTQYF. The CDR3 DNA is TGCGCCAGCAGTGAGGCGGGATCCACAGATACGCAGTATTTT.

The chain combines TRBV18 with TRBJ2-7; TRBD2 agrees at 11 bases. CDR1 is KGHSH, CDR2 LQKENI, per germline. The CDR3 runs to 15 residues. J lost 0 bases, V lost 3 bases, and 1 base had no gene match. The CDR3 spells CASSPGLAASYEQYF. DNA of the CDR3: TGTGCCAGCTCACCGGGACTAGCGGCCTCCTACGAGCAGTACTTC.

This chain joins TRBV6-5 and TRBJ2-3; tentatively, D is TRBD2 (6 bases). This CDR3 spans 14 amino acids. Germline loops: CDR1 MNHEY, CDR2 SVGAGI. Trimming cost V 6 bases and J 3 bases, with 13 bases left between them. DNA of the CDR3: TGTGCCAGCAGAGGGGCGGGACGGACAGATACGCAGTATTTT. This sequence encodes CASRGAGRTDTQYF.

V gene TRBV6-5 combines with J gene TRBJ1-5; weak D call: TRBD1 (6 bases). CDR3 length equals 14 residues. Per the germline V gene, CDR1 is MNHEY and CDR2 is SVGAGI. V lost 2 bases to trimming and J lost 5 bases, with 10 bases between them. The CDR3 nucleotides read TGTGCCAGCAGTTACCGGACAGCCGATCAGCCCCAGCATTTT. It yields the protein CASSYRTADQPQHF.

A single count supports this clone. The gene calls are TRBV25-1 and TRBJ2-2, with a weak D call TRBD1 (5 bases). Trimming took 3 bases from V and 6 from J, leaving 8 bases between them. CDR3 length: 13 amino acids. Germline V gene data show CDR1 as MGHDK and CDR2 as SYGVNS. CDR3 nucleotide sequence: TGTGCCAGCAGTGATGTAGGGGCCGGGGAGCTGTTTTTT. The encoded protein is CASSDVGAGELFF.